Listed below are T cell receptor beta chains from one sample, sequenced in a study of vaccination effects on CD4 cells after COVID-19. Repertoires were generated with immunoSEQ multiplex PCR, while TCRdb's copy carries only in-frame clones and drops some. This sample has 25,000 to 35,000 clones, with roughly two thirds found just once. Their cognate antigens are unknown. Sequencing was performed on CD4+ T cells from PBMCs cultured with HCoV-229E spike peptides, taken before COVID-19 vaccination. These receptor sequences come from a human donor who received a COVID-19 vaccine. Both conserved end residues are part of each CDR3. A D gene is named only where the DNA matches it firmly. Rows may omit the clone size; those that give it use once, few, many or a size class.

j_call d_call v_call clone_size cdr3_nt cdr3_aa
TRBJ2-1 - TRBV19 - TGTGCCAGTAGTATAGATAATGCAAGAGGGGCCTACAATGAGCAGTTCTTC CASSIDNARGAYNEQFF
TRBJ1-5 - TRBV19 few TGTGCCAGTAGTATATTGGGGGATAGCAATCAGCCCCAGCATTTT CASSILGDSNQPQHF
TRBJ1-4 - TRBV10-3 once TGTGCCATCGGGGCAGCTAATGAAAAACTGTTTTTT CAIGAANEKLFF
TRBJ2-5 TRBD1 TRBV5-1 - TGCGCCAGCAGCTTGGGTGGACAGGGAGAGACCCAGTACTTC CASSLGGQGETQYF
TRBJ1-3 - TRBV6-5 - TGTGCCAGCAACTTGGACAGAACTGGAAACACCATATATTTT CASNLDRTGNTIYF
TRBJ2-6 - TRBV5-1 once TGCGCCAGCAGCACACCTCCTCTGCGCTCTGGGGCCAACGTCCTGACTTTC CASSTPPLRSGANVLTF
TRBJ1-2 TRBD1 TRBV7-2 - TGTGCCAGCAGCTCGACAGGGGAAGGTGGCTACACCTTC CASSSTGEGGYTF
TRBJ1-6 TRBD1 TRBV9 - TGTGCCAGCAGTCTGAGCCGGGACAGGACGTGTTCACCCCTCCACTTT CASSLSRDRTCSPLHF
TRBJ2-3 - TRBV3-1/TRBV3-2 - TGTGCCAGCAGCAAAGGGGGGGGTACGCAGTATTTT CASSKGGGTQYF
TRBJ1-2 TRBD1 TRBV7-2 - TGTGCCAGCAGCCGACAGGGGGCGCGAGGCTACACCTTC CASSRQGARGYTF
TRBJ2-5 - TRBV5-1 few TGCGCCAGCAGCGAGGCCTCTGGGGAGACCCAGTACTTC CASSEASGETQYF
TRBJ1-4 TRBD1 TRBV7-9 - TGTGCCAGCAGCCACCCGGGGGAGGGACAGGGTAATGAAAAACTGTTTTTT CASSHPGEGQGNEKLFF
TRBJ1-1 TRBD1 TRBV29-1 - TGCAGCGTGGGGACAGACAGGACTTTCTTT CSVGTDRTFF
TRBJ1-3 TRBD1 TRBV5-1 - TGCGCCAGCAGCTTGGGGACAGGGGCGGTTGGAAACACCATATATTTT CASSLGTGAVGNTIYF
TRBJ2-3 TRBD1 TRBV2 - TGTGCCAGCAGTGCGGACAGGGGGAGCCCAGATACGCAGTATTTT CASSADRGSPDTQYF
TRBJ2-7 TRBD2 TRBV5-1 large TGCGCCAGCAGCTCCCCTGGGACTAGCGGGAGGGCCGCCTACGAGCAGTACTTC CASSSPGTSGRAAYEQYF
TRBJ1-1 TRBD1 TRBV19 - TGTGCCAGTAGTATGGCGGCCAACCTCCGGGACAGGGAAACTGAAGCTTTCTTT CASSMAANLRDRETEAFF
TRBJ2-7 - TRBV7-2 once TGTGCCAGCAGCTCGACTCTCTACGAGCAGTACTTC CASSSTLYEQYF
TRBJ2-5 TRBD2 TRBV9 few TGTGCCAGCAGCGTAGACTGGCGGGGGTCGGGGGAGACCCAGTACTTC CASSVDWRGSGETQYF
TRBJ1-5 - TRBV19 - TGTGCCAGTGGGGAGAGAAATCAGCCCCAGCATTTT CASGERNQPQHF
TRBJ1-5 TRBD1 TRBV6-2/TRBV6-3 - TGTGCCAGCAGTTCCCCCCAGGGGGCCCCTAGCAATCAGCCCCAGCATTTT CASSSPQGAPSNQPQHF
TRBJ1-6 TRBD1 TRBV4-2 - TGTGCCAGCAGCCAAGGAATCGACAGGGGCTCTAGTTCACCCCTCCACTTT CASSQGIDRGSSSPLHF
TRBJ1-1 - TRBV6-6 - TGTGCCAGCAGTCCCCAGGACACTGAAGCTTTCTTT CASSPQDTEAFF
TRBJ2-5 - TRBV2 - TGTGCCAGCGCGGACGGCCAAGAGACCCAGTACTTC CASADGQETQYF
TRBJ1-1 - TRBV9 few TGTGCCAGCAGCGTAGTACTGGGGGACACTGAAGCTTTCTTT CASSVVLGDTEAFF
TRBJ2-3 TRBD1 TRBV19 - TGTGCCAGTTCCGAGACAGGGGGCGCAGATACGCAGTATTTT CASSETGGADTQYF
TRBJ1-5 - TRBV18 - TGTGCCAGCTCACCGGGGGGCCTTGGGCCCCAGCATTTT CASSPGGLGPQHF
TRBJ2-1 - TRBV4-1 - TGCGCCAGCAGTCGGGGGCGGGGATTCTACAATGAGCAGTTCTTC CASSRGRGFYNEQFF
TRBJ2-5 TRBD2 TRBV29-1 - TGCAGCGTTGACCGACGGGGGGGGACCCCTTACTTC CSVDRRGGTPYF
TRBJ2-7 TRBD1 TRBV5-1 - TGCGCCAGCAGCTTGGGACAGGGGTACTCCTACGAGCAGTACTTC CASSLGQGYSYEQYF
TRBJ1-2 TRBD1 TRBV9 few TGTGCCAGCAGCGTAGACAGGGGGCACGGTGGCTACACCTTC CASSVDRGHGGYTF
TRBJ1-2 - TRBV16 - TGTGCCAGCAGCCGGCACCCCAGGGAGAGGTATGGCTACACCTTC CASSRHPRERYGYTF
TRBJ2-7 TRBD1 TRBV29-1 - TGCAGCGTTCACCCGGGACAGGGGGCCGACGAGCAGTACTTC CSVHPGQGADEQYF
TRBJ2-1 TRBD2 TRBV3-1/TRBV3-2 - TGTGCCAGCAGCTCCCATGCGCGGGGGGGCGGCTACAATGAGCAGTTCTTC CASSSHARGGGYNEQFF
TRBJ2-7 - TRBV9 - TGTGCCAGCAGCGTATCCGGGCCAGACTACGAGCAGTACTTC CASSVSGPDYEQYF
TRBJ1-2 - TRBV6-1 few TGTGCCAGCAGTGACCCCGGAGGGGCCGTCTATGGCTACACCTTC CASSDPGGAVYGYTF
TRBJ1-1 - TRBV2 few TGTGCCAGCAGGGTTAGTGGGTTGAACACTGAAGCTTTCTTT CASRVSGLNTEAFF
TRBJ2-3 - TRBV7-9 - TGTGCCAGCAGCGACACAGATACGCAGTATTTT CASSDTDTQYF
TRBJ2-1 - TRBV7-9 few TGTGCCAGCAGTCTAGGGACTGTCTCCTACAATGAGCAGTTCTTC CASSLGTVSYNEQFF
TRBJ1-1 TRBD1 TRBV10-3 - TGTGCCATCAGTGCCGGGTCCCGGGACAGGAACACTGAAGCTTTCTTT CAISAGSRDRNTEAFF
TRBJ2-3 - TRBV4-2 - TGTGCCAGCAGCCAAATGGGGGGGGGCCCCACAGATACGCAGTATTTT CASSQMGGGPTDTQYF
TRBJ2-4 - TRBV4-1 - TGCGCCAGCAGCCAAGTTGAGGCAGCCAAAACCAAAAACATTCAGTACTTC CASSQVEAAKTKNIQYF
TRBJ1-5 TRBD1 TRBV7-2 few TGTGCCAGCAGCTTAGAGGGGGCGCGTGGACAGCCCCAGCATTTT CASSLEGARGQPQHF